Listed below are T cell receptor beta chains from one sample, sequenced in a study of T-cell reconstitution after alpha-beta-depleted transplantation in children. TCRdb re-called the PCR reads with MiXCR, one entry per CDR3 protein. The sample contains approximately 240,000 distinct CDR3 sequences, 9.7% of which appear only once. The sample here was PBMCs from the stem cell graft donor, taken from the stem cell graft. The receptor source for this set is a human donor who donated a stem cell graft to a child with SCID. CDR3s include the opening cysteine and the closing phenylalanine or tryptophan. Fields, in order: V gene, CDR3 length, J gene, D gene, clone size, CDR3 protein, CDR3 DNA. A D gene is named only where the DNA matches it firmly. Not every row has a clone size; where given, it reads once, few, many or a size class.

V: TRBV15
length: 14
J: TRBJ1-1
D: -
size: many
CDR3: CATSDTGGNTEAFF
DNA: TGTGCCACCAGCGATACCGGAGGGAACACTGAAGCTTTCTTT

V: TRBV7-9
length: 15
J: TRBJ1-6
D: TRBD1
size: many
CDR3: CASSSGTGNWSPLHF
DNA: TGTGCCAGCAGCTCGGGGACAGGGAATTGGTCACCCCTCCACTTT

V: TRBV9
length: 16
J: TRBJ2-2
D: TRBD1
size: -
CDR3: CASSGTGGANTGELFF
DNA: TGTGCCAGCAGCGGCACAGGGGGCGCGAACACCGGGGAGCTGTTTTTT

V: TRBV6-1
length: 15
J: TRBJ1-3
D: TRBD1
size: few
CDR3: CASSSGTGLGNTIYF
DNA: TGTGCCAGCAGCTCCGGGACAGGGTTAGGAAACACCATATATTTT

V: TRBV5-1
length: 16
J: TRBJ2-7
D: TRBD1
size: few
CDR3: CASRRDRGRLGGEQYF
DNA: TGCGCCAGCAGGCGGGACAGGGGGCGCCTTGGAGGCGAGCAGTACTTC

V: TRBV12-3/TRBV12-4
length: 15
J: TRBJ2-3
D: -
size: many
CDR3: CASRRGLRGTDTQYF
DNA: TGTGCCAGCAGAAGGGGGTTGAGGGGCACAGATACGCAGTATTTT

V: TRBV5-1
length: 15
J: TRBJ2-5
D: -
size: many
CDR3: CASSEQPGNQETQYF
DNA: TGCGCCAGCAGCGAACAGCCGGGAAACCAAGAGACCCAGTACTTC

V: TRBV5-5
length: 14
J: TRBJ1-5
D: -
size: many
CDR3: CASSIGTSNQPQHF
DNA: TGTGCCAGCAGCATCGGGACAAGCAATCAGCCCCAGCATTTT

V: TRBV20-1
length: 16
J: TRBJ1-6
D: -
size: few
CDR3: CCARDRVGSYNSPLHF
DNA: TGCTGTGCTAGAGATCGGGTAGGGTCCTATAATTCACCCCTCCACTTT

V: TRBV12-3/TRBV12-4
length: 15
J: TRBJ1-1
D: TRBD1
size: many
CDR3: CASSLGQGLNTEAFF
DNA: TGTGCCAGCAGTTTAGGACAGGGTCTGAACACTGAAGCTTTCTTT

V: TRBV5-1
length: 17
J: TRBJ2-1
D: TRBD2
size: many
CDR3: CASSSGSGVAGGDEQFF
DNA: TGCGCCAGCAGCTCGGGAAGTGGTGTAGCGGGTGGGGATGAGCAGTTCTTC

V: TRBV5-1
length: 13
J: TRBJ2-7
D: -
size: many
CDR3: CASRIWGEDEQYF
DNA: TGCGCCAGCAGAATCTGGGGAGAAGACGAGCAGTACTTC

V: TRBV7-2
length: 14
J: TRBJ2-3
D: -
size: many
CDR3: CASSLGLSTDTQYF
DNA: TGTGCCAGCAGCTTAGGTCTGAGCACAGATACGCAGTATTTT

V: TRBV27
length: 13
J: TRBJ1-1
D: -
size: many
CDR3: CASSHILGVKAFF
DNA: TGTGCCAGCAGCCACATCCTAGGGGTGAAAGCTTTCTTT

V: TRBV5-6
length: 12
J: TRBJ2-3
D: -
size: many
CDR3: CASSWTPDTQYF
DNA: TGTGCCAGCAGTTGGACGCCAGATACGCAGTATTTT

V: TRBV28
length: 13
J: TRBJ2-3
D: -
size: many
CDR3: CASSFLTTDTQYF
DNA: TGTGCCAGCAGTTTCTTGACCACAGATACGCAGTATTTT

V: TRBV12-3/TRBV12-4
length: 15
J: TRBJ2-3
D: -
size: many
CDR3: CASSFREPPPDTQYF
DNA: TGTGCCAGCAGTTTCCGGGAGCCCCCCCCAGATACGCAGTATTTT

V: TRBV20-1
length: 17
J: TRBJ2-1
D: -
size: many
CDR3: CSASRGPFPPHYNEQFF
DNA: TGCAGTGCTTCCCGGGGCCCGTTCCCCCCACACTACAATGAGCAGTTCTTC

V: TRBV20-1
length: 17
J: TRBJ1-2
D: TRBD1
size: many
CDR3: CSARDPGTGSSIYGYTF
DNA: TGCAGTGCTAGAGACCCCGGGACAGGGTCTTCTATCTATGGCTACACCTTC

V: TRBV12-3/TRBV12-4
length: 14
J: TRBJ1-5
D: -
size: many
CDR3: CASSLWGNGQPQHF
DNA: TGTGCCAGCAGTTTATGGGGAAATGGTCAGCCCCAGCATTTT

V: TRBV4-1
length: 16
J: TRBJ1-4
D: -
size: many
CDR3: CASSQVHHRGFEKLFF
DNA: TGCGCCAGCAGCCAAGTTCACCACCGAGGATTTGAAAAACTGTTTTTT

V: TRBV12-3/TRBV12-4
length: 14
J: TRBJ2-3
D: -
size: many
CDR3: CASSQDLGTDTQYF
DNA: TGTGCCAGCAGCCAAGATCTGGGCACAGATACGCAGTATTTT

V: TRBV20-1
length: 14
J: TRBJ2-7
D: TRBD1
size: many
CDR3: CSANQDRGQYEQYF
DNA: TGCAGTGCTAACCAGGACAGGGGGCAATACGAGCAGTACTTC

V: TRBV11-1
length: 15
J: TRBJ2-2
D: -
size: many
CDR3: CASSLAVGVAGELFF
DNA: TGTGCCAGCAGCTTAGCAGTTGGAGTTGCCGGGGAGCTGTTTTTT

V: TRBV3-1
length: 17
J: TRBJ1-1
D: TRBD1
size: many
CDR3: CASTSTGTGWSNTEAFF
DNA: TGTGCCAGCACCTCCACCGGGACAGGGTGGTCGAACACTGAAGCTTTCTTT

V: TRBV29-1
length: 11
J: TRBJ2-7
D: -
size: many
CDR3: CSARTEGEQYF
DNA: TGCAGCGCCAGGACCGAGGGTGAGCAGTACTTC

V: TRBV9
length: 14
J: TRBJ1-1
D: TRBD1
size: few
CDR3: CASSVEQGASEAFF
DNA: TGTGCCAGCAGCGTAGAACAGGGGGCCTCTGAAGCTTTCTTT

V: TRBV20-1
length: 14
J: TRBJ1-1
D: -
size: many
CDR3: CSEAPGRGKTEAFF
DNA: TGCAGCGAGGCACCGGGACGGGGAAAGACTGAAGCTTTCTTT

V: TRBV12-3/TRBV12-4
length: 12
J: TRBJ2-1
D: TRBD1
size: many
CDR3: CATEQGFDEQFF
DNA: TGTGCCACTGAACAGGGGTTTGATGAGCAGTTCTTC

V: TRBV12-3/TRBV12-4
length: 14
J: TRBJ2-3
D: TRBD2
size: many
CDR3: CASRTSGGSHTQYF
DNA: TGTGCCAGCAGAACTAGCGGGGGAAGTCATACGCAGTATTTT

V: TRBV7-2
length: 16
J: TRBJ1-1
D: TRBD1
size: -
CDR3: CASSFGQGGPNTEAFF
DNA: TGTGCCAGCAGCTTCGGACAGGGGGGCCCGAACACTGAAGCTTTCTTT

V: TRBV3-1
length: 15
J: TRBJ1-3
D: -
size: many
CDR3: CASTSPLLVGNTIYF
DNA: TGTGCCAGCACCTCTCCACTTTTGGTCGGAAACACCATATATTTT

V: TRBV12-3/TRBV12-4
length: 14
J: TRBJ1-6
D: TRBD1
size: many
CDR3: CASSLAGTDSPLHF
DNA: TGTGCCAGCAGTTTAGCGGGGACAGATTCACCCCTCCACTTT

V: TRBV5-1
length: 16
J: TRBJ2-7
D: TRBD2
size: many
CDR3: CASSFVGRGGVGEQYF
DNA: TGCGCCAGCAGCTTCGTCGGGCGGGGGGGCGTCGGAGAGCAGTACTTC

V: TRBV6-6
length: 13
J: TRBJ1-5
D: TRBD1
size: few
CDR3: CASSTGGSQPQHF
DNA: TGTGCCAGCAGTACAGGGGGTTCCCAGCCCCAGCATTTT

V: TRBV7-6
length: 13
J: TRBJ2-3
D: -
size: many
CDR3: CASTQNDVGTQYF
DNA: TGTGCCAGCACCCAGAATGATGTTGGTACGCAGTATTTT

V: TRBV7-2
length: 17
J: TRBJ1-6
D: TRBD1
size: few
CDR3: CASSDPGGYSYNSPLHF
DNA: TGTGCCAGCAGCGATCCAGGGGGATACTCCTATAATTCACCCCTCCACTTT

V: TRBV12-3/TRBV12-4
length: 14
J: TRBJ2-7
D: TRBD2
size: many
CDR3: CASSRSSGGYEQYF
DNA: TGTGCCAGCAGCCGGAGTAGCGGGGGTTACGAGCAGTACTTC

V: TRBV11-1
length: 19
J: TRBJ1-3
D: -
size: few
CDR3: CASSLGTGKNTAPGNTIYF
DNA: TGTGCCAGCAGCTTGGGGACGGGGAAAAATACGGCGCCTGGAAACACCATATATTTT